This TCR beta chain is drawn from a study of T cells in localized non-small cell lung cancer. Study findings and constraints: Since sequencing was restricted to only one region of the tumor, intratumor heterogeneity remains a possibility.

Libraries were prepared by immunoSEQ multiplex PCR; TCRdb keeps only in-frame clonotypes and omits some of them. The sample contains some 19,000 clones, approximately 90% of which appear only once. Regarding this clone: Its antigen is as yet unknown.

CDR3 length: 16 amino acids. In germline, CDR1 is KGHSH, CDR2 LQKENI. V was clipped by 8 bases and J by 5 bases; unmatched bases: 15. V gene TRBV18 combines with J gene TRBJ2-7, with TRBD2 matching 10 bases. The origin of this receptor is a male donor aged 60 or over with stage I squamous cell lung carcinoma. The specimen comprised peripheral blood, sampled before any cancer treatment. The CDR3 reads CASHHRGQREGHEQYF. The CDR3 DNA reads TGTGCCAGCCACCACAGGGGCCAGCGGGAGGGCCACGAGCAGTACTTC.